Shown below are 17 T cell receptor beta chains from a single sample sequenced in a study of CD8 T cells in ankylosing spondylitis. MiXCR, run by TCRdb on the 5' RACE reads, gives a single entry per CDR3 protein. The sample lists some 450,000 distinct CDR3 sequences, 17% occurring once. Whole-study results and caveats: A motif in TCR beta, a set of 8 or 9 highly homologous variants, appeared characteristic of ankylosing spondylitis blood.

These receptors lack a known antigen. The material sequenced was blood, either unsorted or a sorted T cell fraction (not recorded which). The origin of the receptors is a male donor with ankylosing spondylitis.

This clonotype was seen only a few times. The chain links TRBV6-9 to TRBJ2-3; TRBD2 agrees at 8 bases. This CDR3 region has 15 residues. The V and J ends lost 6 bases and 4 bases, in that order; junction bases with no gene match: 9. Looked up from germline, CDR1 is MNHGY and CDR2 is SVAAGI. CDR3 protein: CASSRGGGLSDTQYF. DNA for the CDR3: TGTGCCAGCAGCCGCGGCGGGGGGTTGTCAGATACGCAGTATTTT.

The rearrangement joins TRBV6-1 to TRBJ2-6; D gene ambiguous. Germline CDR1 reads MNHNS; CDR2 reads SASEGT. This CDR3 is 14 amino acids long. The chain's CDR3 is CASKSTSGANVLTF. The CDR3 DNA sequence: TGTGCTAGTAAAAGCACGTCTGGGGCCAACGTCCTGACTTTC.

This clonotype was counted ten times or more. This chain's CDR3 is CASSQGQGESSPLHF. The CDR3 coding sequence is TGTGCCAGCAGCCAAGGGCAGGGGGAAAGTTCACCCCTCCACTTT. This chain uses TRBV4-2 with TRBJ1-6; 7 bases fit TRBD1. V was clipped by 1 base and J by 9 bases; unmatched bases: 6. Germline values: CDR1 LGHNA, CDR2 YNFKEQ. The CDR3 consists of 15 residues.

V is TRBV7-7 and J is TRBJ2-2, with 9 nucleotides matching TRBD2. This CDR3 comprises 15 residues. With 5 bases clipped from V and 5 bases from J, the junction kept 6 bases outside the gene matches. Germline V gene sequence: CDR1 SSHAT, CDR2 FNYEAQ (reference sequence). This chain's CDR3 is CASSPSGLATGELFF. CDR3 nucleotide sequence: TGTGCCAGCAGCCCGTCGGGACTAGCAACCGGGGAGCTGTTTTTT.

This rearrangement joins TRBV7-9 to TRBJ2-1; TRBD2 matches at 14 bases. The V gene end was trimmed by 2 bases and the J gene end by 8 bases; junction bases not matched to a gene: 5. Germline loops: CDR1 SEHNR, CDR2 FQNEAQ (reference sequence). This CDR3 has 16 residues. CDR3 nucleotides: TGTGCCAGCAGCTTACCGACTAGCGGGAGGGCCGATGAGCAGTTCTTC. The encoded protein is CASSLPTSGRADEQFF.

The chain recombines TRBV7-2 with TRBJ2-1; 8 positions agree with TRBD2. The V gene's germline CDR1 is SGHTA and CDR2 FQGNSA. Losses at the gene ends were 1 base for V and 5 bases for J; bases not matched to a gene: 4. There are 15 residues in the CDR3. CDR3 sequence reads: CASSLGAGAHNEQFF. In DNA, the CDR3 is TGTGCCAGCAGCTTAGGAGCGGGGGCTCACAATGAGCAGTTCTTC.

CDR3 region: CASSSDSGVSYNEQFF. As DNA, the CDR3 is TGTGCCAGCAGCTCGGATAGCGGGGTGAGCTACAATGAGCAGTTCTTC. The gene calls are TRBV11-3 and TRBJ2-1; 8 bases are shared with TRBD2. CDR1 SGHNT and CDR2 YENEEA come from the germline V gene. The CDR3 has 16 residues. Trimming at V came to 4 bases and at J to 3 bases, leaving 8 bases not matched to a gene.

This sequence joins TRBV11-3 and TRBJ1-2, with 7 bases aligning to TRBD1. Germline CDR1 SGHNT, CDR2 YENEEA. The length of the CDR3 is 15 residues. Trimming took 2 bases from V and 2 from J; bases not matched to a gene: 5. This CDR3 is CASSLSQGQNYGYTF. Written as DNA, the CDR3 is TGTGCCAGCAGCTTATCCCAGGGACAGAACTATGGCTACACCTTC.

About this clonotype: A much larger clone differs from this one at a single base, so this may be a read error. V usage is TRBV29-1 and J usage is TRBJ2-7; TRBD1 matches 9 bases. Germline values: CDR1 SQVTM, CDR2 ANQGSEA. CDR3 length equals 14 residues. CDR3 protein: CGVERGTGTDEQYF. CDR3 nucleotides: TGCGGCGTCGAAAGAGGGACAGGGACCGACGAGCAGTACTTC.

This clonotype was counted only a few times. The V call is TRBV27, the J call TRBJ2-1; no definite D call. CDR3 length: 14 residues. Germline CDR1 reads MNHEY; CDR2 reads SMNVEV (reference sequence). The V end was cut by 6 bases, the J end by 7 bases, with 16 bases between. Here the CDR3 DNA reads TGTGCCAGCAGACCGGAGCTCTGGGCTAATGAGCAGTTCTTC. Protein sequence: CASRPELWANEQFF.

This clonotype was seen a few times. This chain links TRBV12-5 with TRBJ2-1; unclear D gene. Germline V gene lookup returns CDR1 LGHNT and CDR2 FRNRAP. V lost 1 base to trimming and J lost 10 bases, with 8 bases between them. This CDR3 has 12 residues. The CDR3: CASGLDQAEQFF. CDR3 DNA: TGTGCTAGTGGTTTGGACCAGGCAGAGCAGTTCTTC.

The V gene is TRBV12-3 or TRBV12-4, the J gene TRBJ2-4, with TRBD1 matching over 10 bases. With V trimmed by 6 bases and J by 0 bases, 5 bases remained unmatched. The CDR3 has 16 amino acids. The CDR3, as DNA: TGTGCCAGCAGCTCGGGACAGGGGCTAGCCAAAAACATTCAGTACTTC. This gives the protein CASSSGQGLAKNIQYF.

The chain employs TRBV20-1 and TRBJ2-2; D is possibly TRBD1 or TRBD2 (6 bases each). V gave up 2 bases and J gave up 5 bases, with 18 bases separating them. From germline, CDR1 is DFQATT and CDR2 SNEGSKA (reference sequence). The length of the CDR3 is 16 residues. In DNA form, the CDR3 reads TGCAGTGCTAGAAAATTGGGGGGCAGGATTACCGGGGAGCTGTTTTTT. Translated: CSARKLGGRITGELFF.

This clonotype was detected ten times or more. This CDR3 reads CASSLAESSEQYF. The CDR3 bases are TGTGCCAGCAGCTTAGCAGAGAGCTCCGAGCAGTACTTC. The V call is TRBV7-9, the J call TRBJ2-7; D is unresolved. V lost 0 bases and J lost 6, with 9 bases in between. CDR3 length equals 13 residues. CDR1 SEHNR and CDR2 FQNEAQ come from the germline V gene (reference sequence).

This chain uses TRBV9 with TRBJ2-2; TRBD1 agrees at 9 bases. The CDR3 length is 15 residues. Germline trimming cut 4 bases from V and 3 bases from J; bases unmatched to any gene: 4. Germline CDR1 reads SGDLS; CDR2 reads YYNGEE. The CDR3: CASSRTGEYTGELFF. The CDR3 DNA sequence: TGTGCCAGCAGCCGGACAGGGGAGTACACCGGGGAGCTGTTTTTT. Filled out from reference TRBV9 and TRBJ2-2, the complete variable domain reads DSGVTQTPKHLITATGQRVTLRCSPRSGDLSVYWYQQSLDQGLQFLIQYYNGEERAKGNILERFSAQQFPDLHSELNLSSLELGDSALYFCASSRTGEYTGELFFGEGSRLTVL.

The DNA of the CDR3 is TGTGCCAGCAGTTTACGCCAGGGACCACGGGGGAGCTCTGGAAACACCATATATTTT. Protein: CASSLRQGPRGSSGNTIYF. The J gene is TRBJ1-3, the V gene TRBV12-3 or TRBV12-4; possible D gene TRBD1, 5 bases. There are 19 residues in the CDR3. The V gene lost 2 bases and the J gene lost 0 bases, with 20 bases spanning the gap.

This chain connects TRBV2 to TRBJ2-3, with 8 bases identical to TRBD1. The J segment lost 6 bases and the V segment lost 4 bases, leaving 3 bases of the junction unmatched. The CDR3 sequence is 13 residues long. Germline loops: CDR1 SNHLY, CDR2 FYNNEI. Here the CDR3 reads CASSGTGMDTQYF. CDR3 coding DNA: TGTGCCAGCAGTGGGACAGGGATGGATACGCAGTATTTT.